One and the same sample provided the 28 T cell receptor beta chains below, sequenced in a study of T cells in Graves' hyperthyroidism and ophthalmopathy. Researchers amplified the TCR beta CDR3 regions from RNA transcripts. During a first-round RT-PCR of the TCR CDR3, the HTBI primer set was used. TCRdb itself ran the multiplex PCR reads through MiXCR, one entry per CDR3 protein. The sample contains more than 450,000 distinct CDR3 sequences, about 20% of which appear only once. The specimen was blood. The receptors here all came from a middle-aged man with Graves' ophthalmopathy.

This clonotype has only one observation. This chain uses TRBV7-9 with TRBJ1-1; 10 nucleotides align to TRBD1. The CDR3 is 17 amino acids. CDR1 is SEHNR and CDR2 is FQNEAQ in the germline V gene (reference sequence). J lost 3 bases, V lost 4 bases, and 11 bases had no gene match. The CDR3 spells CASSSRDRGGLDTEAFF. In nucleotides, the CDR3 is TGTGCCAGCAGCTCTAGGGACAGGGGAGGGTTGGACACTGAAGCTTTCTTT.

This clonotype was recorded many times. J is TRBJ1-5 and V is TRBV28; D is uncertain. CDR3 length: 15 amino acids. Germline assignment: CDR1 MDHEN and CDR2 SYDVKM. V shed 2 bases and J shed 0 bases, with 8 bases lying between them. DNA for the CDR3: TGTGCCAGCAGTTTAGGCGGGCATAGCAATCAGCCCCAGCATTTT. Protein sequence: CASSLGGHSNQPQHF.

CDR3: CASGYPPTGTSGSGETQYF. CDR3 in DNA: TGTGCCAGCGGATACCCCCCTACCGGGACTAGCGGGAGTGGGGAGACCCAGTACTTC. This chain connects TRBV11-2 to TRBJ2-5; 14 nucleotides line up with TRBD2. V shed 8 bases, J shed 5 bases, and the junction held 19 bases outside the gene matches. The CDR3 is 19 residues long. Germline V gene lookup returns CDR1 SGHAT and CDR2 FQNNGV.

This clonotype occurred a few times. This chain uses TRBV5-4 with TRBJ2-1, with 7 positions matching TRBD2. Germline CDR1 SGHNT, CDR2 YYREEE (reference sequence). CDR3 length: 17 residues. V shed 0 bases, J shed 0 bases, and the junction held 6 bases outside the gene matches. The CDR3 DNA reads TGTGCCAGCAGCTTGGCGGGACTACTTAGCTCCTACAATGAGCAGTTCTTC. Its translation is CASSLAGLLSSYNEQFF.

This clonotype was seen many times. Here the CDR3 DNA reads TGTGCCAGTCAGAGGGGCGGTCAGCCCCAGCATTTT. It is translated as CASQRGGQPQHF. The J gene is TRBJ1-5, the V gene TRBV12-3 or TRBV12-4, with D tentatively TRBD1 (5 bases). There are 12 residues in the CDR3. V gave up 9 bases and J gave up 6 bases, with 12 bases separating them.

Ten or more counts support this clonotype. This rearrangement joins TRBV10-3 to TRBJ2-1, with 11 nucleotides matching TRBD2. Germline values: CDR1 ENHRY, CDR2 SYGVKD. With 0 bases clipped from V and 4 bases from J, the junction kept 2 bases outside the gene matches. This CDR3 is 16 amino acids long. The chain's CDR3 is CAISESIAGGYNEQFF. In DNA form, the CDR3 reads TGTGCCATCAGTGAGTCGATAGCGGGGGGGTACAATGAGCAGTTCTTC.

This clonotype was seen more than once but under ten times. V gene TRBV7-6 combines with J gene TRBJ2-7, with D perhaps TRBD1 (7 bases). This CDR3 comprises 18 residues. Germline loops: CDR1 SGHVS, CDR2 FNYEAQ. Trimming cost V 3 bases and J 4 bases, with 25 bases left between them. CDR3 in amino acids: CASSLEGAHPDRSYEQYF. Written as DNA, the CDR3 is TGTGCCAGCAGCTTGGAGGGGGCTCACCCCGACCGAAGTTACGAGCAGTACTTC.

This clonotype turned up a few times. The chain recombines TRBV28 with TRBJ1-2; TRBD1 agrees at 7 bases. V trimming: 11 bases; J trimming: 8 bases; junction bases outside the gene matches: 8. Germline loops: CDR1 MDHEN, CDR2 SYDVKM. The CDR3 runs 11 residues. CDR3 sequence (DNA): TGTGCCGGAAGGGCAGGGGGAGGCTACACCTTC. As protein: CAGRAGGGYTF.

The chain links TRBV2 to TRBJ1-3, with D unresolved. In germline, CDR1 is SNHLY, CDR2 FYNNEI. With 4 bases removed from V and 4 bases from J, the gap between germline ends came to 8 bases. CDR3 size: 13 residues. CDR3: CASSVGSGNTIYF. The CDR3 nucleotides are TGTGCCAGCAGTGTCGGGTCCGGAAACACCATATATTTT. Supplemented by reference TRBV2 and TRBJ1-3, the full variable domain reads EPEVTQTPSHQVTQMGQEVILRCVPISNHLYFYWYRQILGQKVEFLVSFYNNEISEKSEIFDDQFSVERPDGSNFTLKIRSTKLEDSAMYFCASSVGSGNTIYFGEGSWLTVV.

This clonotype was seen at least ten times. The CDR3 reads CASSRQGFSYEQYF. In DNA form, the CDR3 reads TGTGCCAGCTCACGACAGGGCTTCTCCTACGAGCAGTACTTC. The rearrangement joins TRBV18 to TRBJ2-7; 7 positions agree with TRBD1. V gave up 4 bases and J gave up 0 bases; unmatched junction bases: 3. The germline gives CDR1 KGHSH, CDR2 LQKENI. The CDR3 is 14 amino acids.

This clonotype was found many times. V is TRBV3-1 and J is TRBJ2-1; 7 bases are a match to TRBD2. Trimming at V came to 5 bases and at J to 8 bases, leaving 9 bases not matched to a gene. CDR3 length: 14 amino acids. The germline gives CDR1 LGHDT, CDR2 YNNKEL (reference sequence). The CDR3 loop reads CASSGAKGGDEQFF. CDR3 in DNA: TGTGCCAGCAGCGGGGCTAAGGGAGGGGATGAGCAGTTCTTC.

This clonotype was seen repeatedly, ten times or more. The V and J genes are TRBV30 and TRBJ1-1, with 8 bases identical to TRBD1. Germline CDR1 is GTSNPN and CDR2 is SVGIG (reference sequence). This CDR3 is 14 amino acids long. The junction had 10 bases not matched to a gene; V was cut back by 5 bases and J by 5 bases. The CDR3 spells CAWDPGQGGTEAFF. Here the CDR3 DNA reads TGTGCCTGGGATCCAGGACAGGGAGGGACTGAAGCTTTCTTT.

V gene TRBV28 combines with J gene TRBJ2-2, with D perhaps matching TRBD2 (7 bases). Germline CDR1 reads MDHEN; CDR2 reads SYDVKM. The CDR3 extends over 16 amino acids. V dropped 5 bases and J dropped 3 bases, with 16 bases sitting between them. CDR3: CASSEGGGADTGELFF. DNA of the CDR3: TGTGCCAGCAGTGAAGGGGGGGGGGCCGACACCGGGGAGCTGTTTTTT.

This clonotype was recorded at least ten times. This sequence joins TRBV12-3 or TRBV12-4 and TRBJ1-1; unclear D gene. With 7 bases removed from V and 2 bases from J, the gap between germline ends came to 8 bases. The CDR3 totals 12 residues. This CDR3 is CASTETNTEAFF. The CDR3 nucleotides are TGTGCCAGCACCGAGACAAACACTGAAGCTTTCTTT.

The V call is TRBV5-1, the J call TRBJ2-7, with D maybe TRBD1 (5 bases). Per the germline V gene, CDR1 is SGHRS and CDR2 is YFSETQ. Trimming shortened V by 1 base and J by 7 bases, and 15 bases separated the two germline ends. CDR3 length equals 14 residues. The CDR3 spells CASSLTRVLSEQYF. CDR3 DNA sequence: TGCGCCAGCAGCTTGACCAGGGTCTTGAGTGAGCAGTACTTC. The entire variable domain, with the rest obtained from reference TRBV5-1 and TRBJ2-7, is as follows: KAGVTQTPRYLIKTRGQQVTLSCSPISGHRSVSWYQQTPGQGLQFLFEYFSETQRNKGNFPGRFSGRQFSNSRSEMNVSTLELGDSALYLCASSLTRVLSEQYFGPGTRLTVT.

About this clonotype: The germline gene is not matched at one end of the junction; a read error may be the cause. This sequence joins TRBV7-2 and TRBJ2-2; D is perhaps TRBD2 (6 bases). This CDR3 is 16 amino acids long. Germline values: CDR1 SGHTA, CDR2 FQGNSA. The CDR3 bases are TGTGCCAGCAGCTTAATCAGGTTTCCGAACACCGGGGGGCTGTTTTTT. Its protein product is CASSLIRFPNTGGLFF.

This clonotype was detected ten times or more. The CDR3 nucleotides read TGTGCCAGCAGCCTAAGACAGGTCTACGAGCAGTACTTC. It is translated as CASSLRQVYEQYF. The chain carries TRBV13 and TRBJ2-7, with a tentative D call TRBD1 (6 bases). The germline V gene has CDR1 PRHDT and CDR2 FYEKMQ (reference sequence). V lost 5 bases to trimming and J lost 3 bases, with 11 bases between them. The CDR3 is 13 residues long. The variable domain in full, completed from reference TRBV13 and TRBJ2-7, reads AAGVIQSPRHLIKEKRETATLKCYPIPRHDTVYWYQQGPGQDPQFLISFYEKMQSDKGSIPDRFSAQQFSDYHSELNMSSLELGDSALYFCASSLRQVYEQYFGPGTRLTVT.

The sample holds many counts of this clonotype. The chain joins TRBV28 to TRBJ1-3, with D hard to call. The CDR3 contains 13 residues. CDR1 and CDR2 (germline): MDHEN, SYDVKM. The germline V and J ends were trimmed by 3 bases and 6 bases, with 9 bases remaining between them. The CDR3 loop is CASSLRVVNTIYF. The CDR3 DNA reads TGTGCCAGCAGTTTGAGGGTAGTAAACACCATATATTTT. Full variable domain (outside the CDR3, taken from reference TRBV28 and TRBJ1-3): DVKVTQSSRYLVKRTGEKVFLECVQDMDHENMFWYRQDPGLGLRLIYFSYDVKMKEKGDIPEGYSVSREKKERFSLILESASTNQTSMYLCASSLRVVNTIYFGEGSWLTVV.

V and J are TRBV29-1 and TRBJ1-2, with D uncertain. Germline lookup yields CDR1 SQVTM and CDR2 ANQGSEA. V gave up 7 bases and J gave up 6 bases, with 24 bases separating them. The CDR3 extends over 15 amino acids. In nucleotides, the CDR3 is TGCAGCGCTGTGGCTGGACGAAGTTGGATCGATGGCTACACCTTC. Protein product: CSAVAGRSWIDGYTF. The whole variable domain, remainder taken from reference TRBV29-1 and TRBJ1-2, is SAVISQKPSRDICQRGTSLTIQCQVDSQVTMMFWYRQQPGQSLTLIATANQGSEATYESGFVIDKFPISRPNLTFSTLTVSNMSPEDSSIYLCSAVAGRSWIDGYTFGSGTRLTVV.

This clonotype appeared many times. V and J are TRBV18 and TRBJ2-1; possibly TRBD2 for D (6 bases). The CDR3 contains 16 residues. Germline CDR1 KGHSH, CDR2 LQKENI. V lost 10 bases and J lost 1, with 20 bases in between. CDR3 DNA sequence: TGTGCCACTACGGAGGTTGGCGGGACTTCCTACAATGAGCAGTTCTTC. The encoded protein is CATTEVGGTSYNEQFF.

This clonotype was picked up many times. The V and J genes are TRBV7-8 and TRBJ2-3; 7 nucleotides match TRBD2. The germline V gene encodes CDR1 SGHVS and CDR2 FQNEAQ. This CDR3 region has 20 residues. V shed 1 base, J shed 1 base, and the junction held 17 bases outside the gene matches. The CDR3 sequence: CASSLVRFSGGGLGTDTQYF. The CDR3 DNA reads TGTGCCAGCAGCTTAGTACGCTTTTCGGGAGGTGGGTTGGGCACAGATACGCAGTATTTT.

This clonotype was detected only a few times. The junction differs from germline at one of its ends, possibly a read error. CDR3 amino acids: CASSQGWTEELFF. CDR3 sequence (DNA): TGTGCCAGCAGCCAAGGTTGGACCGAGGAGCTGTTTTTT. J is TRBJ2-2 and V is TRBV3-1; D call uncertain. This CDR3 is built from 13 residues. Germline assignment: CDR1 LGHDT and CDR2 YNNKEL (reference sequence).

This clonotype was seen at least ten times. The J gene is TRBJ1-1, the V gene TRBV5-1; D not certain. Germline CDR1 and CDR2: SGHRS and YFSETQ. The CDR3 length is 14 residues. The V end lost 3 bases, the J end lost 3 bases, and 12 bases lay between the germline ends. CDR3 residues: CASSSPGLHTEAFF. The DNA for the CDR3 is TGCGCCAGCAGCTCCCCCGGACTGCACACTGAAGCTTTCTTT.

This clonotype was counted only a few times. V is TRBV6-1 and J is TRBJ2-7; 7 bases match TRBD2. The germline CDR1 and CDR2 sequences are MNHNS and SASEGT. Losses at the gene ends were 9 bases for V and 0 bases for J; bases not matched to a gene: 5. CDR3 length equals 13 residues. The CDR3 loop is CASWEGLSYEQYF. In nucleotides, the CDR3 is TGTGCCAGTTGGGAGGGCCTCTCCTACGAGCAGTACTTC.

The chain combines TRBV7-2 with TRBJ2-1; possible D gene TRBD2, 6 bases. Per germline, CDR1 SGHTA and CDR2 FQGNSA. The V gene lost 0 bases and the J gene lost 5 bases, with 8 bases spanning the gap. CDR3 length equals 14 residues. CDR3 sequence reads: CASSLAWTNNEQFF. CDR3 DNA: TGTGCCAGCAGCTTAGCCTGGACTAACAATGAGCAGTTCTTC.

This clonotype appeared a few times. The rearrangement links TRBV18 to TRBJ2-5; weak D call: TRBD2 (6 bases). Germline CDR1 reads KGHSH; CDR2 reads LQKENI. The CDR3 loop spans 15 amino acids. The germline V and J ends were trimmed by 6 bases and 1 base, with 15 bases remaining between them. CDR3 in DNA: TGTGCCAGCTCCCCAGATGCGGGATCCCAAGAGACCCAGTACTTC. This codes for CASSPDAGSQETQYF.

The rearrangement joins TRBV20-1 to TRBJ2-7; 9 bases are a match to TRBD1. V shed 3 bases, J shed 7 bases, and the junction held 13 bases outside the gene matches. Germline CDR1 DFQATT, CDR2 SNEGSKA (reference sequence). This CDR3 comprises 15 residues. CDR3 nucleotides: TGCAGTGCTAGCAGCAAGGACAGGGGACCGCGGGAGCAGTACTTC. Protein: CSASSKDRGPREQYF.

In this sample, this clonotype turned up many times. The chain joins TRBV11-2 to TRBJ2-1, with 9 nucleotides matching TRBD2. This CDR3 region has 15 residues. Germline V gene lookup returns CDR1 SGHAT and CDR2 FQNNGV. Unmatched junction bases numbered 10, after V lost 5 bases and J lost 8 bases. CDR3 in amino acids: CASSRAAGGIDEQFF. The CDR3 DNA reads TGTGCCAGCAGCAGGGCGGCGGGGGGGATCGATGAGCAGTTCTTC.